Included here is one TCR beta chain sequence, with context. The data were obtained in a study of CD8 T cells in Susac syndrome. CD8+ and CD4+ T cells from blood underwent TCR beta sequencing. Healthy donors served as the controls. They were matched for age and sex. While CD8+ and CD4+ T cells were isolated negatively, TEMRA cells were enriched by FACS. Random hexamers were used to reverse transcribe an amount of roughly 0.5 to 1 ug RNA. immunoSEQ multiplex PCR amplified TCR beta CDR3 across 54 Vbeta, 13 Jbeta. TCRdb reprocessed the immunoSEQ multiplex PCR reads with MiXCR, giving one entry per CDR3 protein. The sample lists approximately 120,000 distinct CDR3 sequences; 92% were seen once. CDR1 is ENHRY, CDR2 SYGVKD, per germline. This CDR3 contains 15 residues. V shed 10 bases, J shed 0 bases, and the junction held 6 bases outside the gene matches.

The origin of this receptor is a human donor in good health. The rearrangement links TRBV10-3 to TRBJ2-1; 10 bases fit TRBD2. Sequenced sample: CD4+ T cells from PBMCs. The CDR3 here is CATSASGSSYNEQFF. The CDR3 nucleotides read TGTGCCACGTCTGCTAGCGGGAGCTCCTACAATGAGCAGTTCTTC.